The sequence of this T cell receptor (beta chain) was determined in a study of vaccination effects on CD4 cells after COVID-19. The wider study: Two doses of either BNT162b2 or mRNA-1273 were given to each participant.

The germline gives CDR1 MGHRA, CDR2 YSYEKL. Trimming cost V 0 bases and J 9 bases, with 9 bases left between them. The CDR3 is 13 residues long. Findings and limits, study-wide: Pronounced clonal contraction occurred in clones induced by infection and by vaccine late after vaccination.

Remarks on this clone: As yet, its antigen is unknown.

Following culture for more than 9 days, CD4+ T cells were isolated. Vaccine recipients, nucleocapsid antibody negative, had no prior SARS-CoV-2 infection. Sequencing used immunoSEQ multiplex PCR; TCRdb keeps in-frame clones, though not all of them. The repertoire includes around 40,000 clones, approximately 67% of them detected once, and 3.5% to 4.5% sits in the top ten. The sample here was CD4+ T cells from PBMCs cultured without peptide, taken before COVID-19 vaccination. This clonotype was sampled from a human donor who received a COVID-19 vaccine. The genes are TRBV4-1 and TRBJ2-1; D is uncertain. The CDR3 here is CASSQDLGFEQFF. The CDR3 DNA reads as TGCGCCAGCAGCCAAGATCTAGGCTTTGAGCAGTTCTTC.